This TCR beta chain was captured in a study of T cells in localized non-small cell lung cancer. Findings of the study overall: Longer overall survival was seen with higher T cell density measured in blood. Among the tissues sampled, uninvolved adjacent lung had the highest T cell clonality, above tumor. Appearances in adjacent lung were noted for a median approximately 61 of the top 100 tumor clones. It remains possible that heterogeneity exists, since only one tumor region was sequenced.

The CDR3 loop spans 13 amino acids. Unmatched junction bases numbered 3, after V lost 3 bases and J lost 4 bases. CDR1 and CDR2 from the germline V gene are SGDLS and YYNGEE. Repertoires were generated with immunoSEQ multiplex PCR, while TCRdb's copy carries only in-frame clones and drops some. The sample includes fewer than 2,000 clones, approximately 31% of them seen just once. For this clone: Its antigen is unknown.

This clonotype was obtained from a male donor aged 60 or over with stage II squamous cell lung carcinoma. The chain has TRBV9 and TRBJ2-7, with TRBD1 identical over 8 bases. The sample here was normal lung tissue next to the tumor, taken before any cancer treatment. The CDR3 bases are TGTGCCAGCAGCGGACAGGGGCGGTACGAGCAGTACTTC. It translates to CASSGQGRYEQYF.